The source of this T cell receptor (beta chain) is a study of control samples from healthy donors and cancer patients. Produced via immunoSEQ multiplex PCR; TCRdb's table is partial and in-frame only. Of about 47,000 clones in the sample, about four fifths were seen once. This clone was detected once. This CDR3 region has 16 residues. Trimming stripped 0 bases from V and 1 base from J, with 13 bases between. The germline V gene has CDR1 SGDLS and CDR2 YYNGEE. This TCR derives from a man between 65 and 85 years old in good health. The specimen was blood. The chain is built from TRBV9 and TRBJ2-5; D may be TRBD1 (6 bases). CDR3 in DNA: TGTGCCAGCAGCGTAGGAGGGTCAGGGGTCCAAGAGACCCAGTACTTC. Protein sequence: CASSVGGSGVQETQYF.